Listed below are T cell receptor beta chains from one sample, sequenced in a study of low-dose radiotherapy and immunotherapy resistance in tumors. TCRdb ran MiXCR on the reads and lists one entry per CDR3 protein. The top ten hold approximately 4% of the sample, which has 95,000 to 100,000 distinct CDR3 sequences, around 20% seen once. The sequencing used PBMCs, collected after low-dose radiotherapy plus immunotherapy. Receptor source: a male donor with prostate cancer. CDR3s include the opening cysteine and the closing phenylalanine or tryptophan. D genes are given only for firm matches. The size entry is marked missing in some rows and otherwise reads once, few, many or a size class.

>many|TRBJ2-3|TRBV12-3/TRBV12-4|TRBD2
TGTGCCAGCAGTTTAGCGCTAGCGGGGGGTCTAACAGATACGCAGTATTTT
CASSLALAGGLTDTQYF
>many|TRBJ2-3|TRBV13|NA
TGTGCCAGCGGCAGAGATACGCAGTATTTT
CASGRDTQYF
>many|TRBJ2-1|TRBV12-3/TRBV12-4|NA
TGTGCCAGCAGTGCTGGCCCTCGCAATGAGCAGTTCTTC
CASSAGPRNEQFF
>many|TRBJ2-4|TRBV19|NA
TGTGCCAGTAGTGGTTTGGGGCTCATTCAGTACTTC
CASSGLGLIQYF
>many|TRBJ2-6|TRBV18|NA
TGTGCCAGCTCACCGCGCCCTGGGGCCAACGTCCTGACTTTC
CASSPRPGANVLTF
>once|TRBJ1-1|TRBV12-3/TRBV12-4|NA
TGTGCCAGCAGTTTGGAGGTGTCCGCTGAAGCTTTCTTT
CASSLEVSAEAFF
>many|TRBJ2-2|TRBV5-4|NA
TGTGCCAGCAACCTCCCCCGCACCGGGGAGCTGTTTTTT
CASNLPRTGELFF
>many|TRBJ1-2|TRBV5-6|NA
TGTGCCAGCAGCTTAATACCGAGGCTGTATGGCTACACCTTC
CASSLIPRLYGYTF
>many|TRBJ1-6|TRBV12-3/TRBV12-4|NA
TGTGCCAGCAGTTTGTCGCCGGGGCATAGGAATTCACCCCTCCACTTT
CASSLSPGHRNSPLHF
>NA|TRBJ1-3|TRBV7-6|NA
TGTGCCAGCAGCATAGACTCCGCTGGAAACACCATATATTTT
CASSIDSAGNTIYF
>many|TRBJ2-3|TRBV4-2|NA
TGTGCCAGCAGCCAAGAAGTCGGAAGAGATACGCAGTATTTT
CASSQEVGRDTQYF
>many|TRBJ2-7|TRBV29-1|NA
TGCAGCGTGGCCGGGACCAACTCCTACGAGCAGTACTTC
CSVAGTNSYEQYF
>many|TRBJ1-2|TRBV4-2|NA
TGTGCCAGCAGCCAAGATCTAAGCGGGCAGATCTATGGCTACACCTTC
CASSQDLSGQIYGYTF
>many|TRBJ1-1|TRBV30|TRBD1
TGTGCCTGGGAGGGACAGGGCCCCGGAGGGGCTTTCTTT
CAWEGQGPGGAFF
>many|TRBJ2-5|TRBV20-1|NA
TGCAGTGCTAGGAACAGGGGACTTCCAGAGACCCAGTACTTC
CSARNRGLPETQYF
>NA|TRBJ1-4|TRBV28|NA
TGTGCCAGCAGCCCGACAGCAGTACGGAATGAAAAACTGTTTTTT
CASSPTAVRNEKLFF
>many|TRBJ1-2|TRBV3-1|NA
TGTGCCAGCAGCCAAGCCGGAAGCCCATATGGCTACACCTTC
CASSQAGSPYGYTF
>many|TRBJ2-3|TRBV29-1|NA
TGCAGCGTTGCGGGGATGGTTACAGATACGCAGTATTTT
CSVAGMVTDTQYF
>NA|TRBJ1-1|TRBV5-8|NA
TGTGCCAGCAGCCTACCTGGGGGATCGGACACTGAAGCTTTCTTT
CASSLPGGSDTEAFF
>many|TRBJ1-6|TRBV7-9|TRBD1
TGTGCCAGCAGCGAACAGGGGGCGTATAATTCACCCCTCCACTTT
CASSEQGAYNSPLHF
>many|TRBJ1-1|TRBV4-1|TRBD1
TGCGCCAGCAGCCGAGGACAGGGCCCCGTTGCTTTCTTT
CASSRGQGPVAFF
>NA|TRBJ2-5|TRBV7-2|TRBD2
TGTGCCAGCAGCTTGGGCGGGGGGACCGGGACCCAGTACTTC
CASSLGGGTGTQYF
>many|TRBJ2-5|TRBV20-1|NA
TGCAGTGCTAGAGTTGGGCAAGAGACCCAGTACTTC
CSARVGQETQYF
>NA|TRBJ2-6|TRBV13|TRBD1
TGTGCCAGCAGCCTAAGACAGGGCTCTGGGGCCAACGTCCTGACTTTC
CASSLRQGSGANVLTF
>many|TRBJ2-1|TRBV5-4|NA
TGTGCCAGCAGCCCCCGTCGAGGGGCCCTCGGGAATGAGCAGTTCTTC
CASSPRRGALGNEQFF
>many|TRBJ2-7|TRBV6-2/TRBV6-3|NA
TGTGCCAGCAGTGAAGATCTCGCGGGCGGATACGAGCAGTACTTC
CASSEDLAGGYEQYF
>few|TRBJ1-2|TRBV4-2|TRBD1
TGTGCCAGCAGCCCAAACCATGGAGACAGGGTGGGCTACACCTTC
CASSPNHGDRVGYTF
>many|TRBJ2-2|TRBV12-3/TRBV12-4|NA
TGTGCCAGCATCCCGGACCCGAACACCGGGGAGCTGTTTTTT
CASIPDPNTGELFF
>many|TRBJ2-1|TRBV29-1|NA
TGCAGCTTATCAGTAGGACAGCAGCAGTTCTTC
CSLSVGQQQFF
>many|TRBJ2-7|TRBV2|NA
TGTGCCAGCAGTGGCTTAAGCTCCTACGAGCAGTACTTC
CASSGLSSYEQYF
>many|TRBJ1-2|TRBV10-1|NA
TGCGCCAGCAGTGAAGGCAGGACCACTAACTATGGCTACACCTTC
CASSEGRTTNYGYTF
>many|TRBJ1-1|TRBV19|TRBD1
TGTGCCAGTAGTGATCAAAAGGGGGCGACAGCCACTGAAGCTTTCTTT
CASSDQKGATATEAFF
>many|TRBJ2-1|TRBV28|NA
TGTGCCAGCACTGGAGCGGGTTCTATAGACTCCTACAATGAGCAGTTCTTC
CASTGAGSIDSYNEQFF
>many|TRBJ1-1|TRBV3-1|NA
TGTGCCAGCAGCCCCGGCGGAGACACTGAAGCTTTCTTT
CASSPGGDTEAFF
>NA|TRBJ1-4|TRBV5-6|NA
TGTGCCAGCAGCGGGGATGGGATGAGCGAAAAACTGTTTTTT
CASSGDGMSEKLFF
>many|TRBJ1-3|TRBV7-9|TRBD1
TGTGCCAGCAGCTTACAAGGACAGGGGGCTTTCTCTGGAAACACCATATATTTT
CASSLQGQGAFSGNTIYF
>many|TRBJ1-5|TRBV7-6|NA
TGTGCCAGCAGCTTAGAGGCTTATAGCAATCAGCCCCAGCATTTT
CASSLEAYSNQPQHF